One and the same sample provided the 23 T cell receptor beta chains below, sequenced in a study of naive and memory T cell subsets. The beta constant-region primer was an equimolar mix of two oligonucleotides covering TRBC1 and TRBC2. MiXCR, run by TCRdb on the UMI-ligation and nested PCR reads, gives a single entry per CDR3 protein. The data show under 100,000 distinct CDR3 sequences, around 7% seen once. What was sequenced was central memory CD4+ T cells from blood. The receptors originated from a human donor in good health.

This clonotype was observed at least ten times. The V call is TRBV20-1, the J call TRBJ1-1; no clear D gene. The V gene lost 3 bases and the J gene lost 1 base, with 12 bases spanning the gap. This CDR3 has 14 residues. Germline lookup yields CDR1 DFQATT and CDR2 SNEGSKA (reference sequence). The CDR3 loop reads CSASLDGRNTEAFF. DNA of the CDR3: TGCAGTGCTAGCCTCGACGGTCGGAACACTGAAGCTTTCTTT.

This clonotype was seen only a few times. The chain recombines TRBV2 with TRBJ2-5, with TRBD2 identical over 12 bases. The CDR3 extends over 14 amino acids. The trim removed 7 bases at V and 5 bases at J, leaving 5 bases unmatched. Per germline, CDR1 SNHLY and CDR2 FYNNEI. The CDR3 DNA is TGTGCCAGCACCCTAGCGGGGGGGCCGGAGACCCAGTACTTC. Translation gives CASTLAGGPETQYF.

This clonotype was detected many times. This chain links TRBV19 with TRBJ2-1; 10 nucleotides line up with TRBD2. V was clipped by 2 bases and J by 11 bases; unmatched bases: 9. The germline V gene encodes CDR1 LNHDA and CDR2 SQIVND (reference sequence). The CDR3 loop spans 15 amino acids. CDR3 coding DNA: TGTGCCAGTAGTATATTAGGGCTAGCGGGAGTCAAGCAGTTCTTC. It encodes CASSILGLAGVKQFF.

This clonotype was found many times. This chain joins TRBV20-1 and TRBJ1-6; D remains unclear. V shed 0 bases and J shed 0 bases, with 15 bases lying between them. This CDR3 region has 18 residues. Looked up from germline, CDR1 is DFQATT and CDR2 is SNEGSKA (reference sequence). CDR3 protein: CSAREVGRKSSYNSPLHF. The CDR3, as DNA: TGCAGTGCTAGAGAAGTAGGGAGGAAAAGCTCCTATAATTCACCCCTCCACTTT.

This clonotype was seen more than once but under ten times. Here the CDR3 DNA reads TGCAGTGCTAGCGCAGTGGGGGACTATGGCTACACCTTC. Translated: CSASAVGDYGYTF. The V and J genes are TRBV20-1 and TRBJ1-2, with TRBD1 as a possible D gene (5 bases). The CDR3 sequence is 13 residues long. V was pared by 3 bases and J by 3 bases, with 11 bases between. Per germline, CDR1 DFQATT and CDR2 SNEGSKA (reference sequence).

The table lists this clonotype with a few counts. The chain employs TRBV7-9 and TRBJ2-3, with D unclear. The CDR3 is 16 amino acids. V was clipped by 5 bases and J by 2 bases, with 17 bases between them. The germline V gene encodes CDR1 SEHNR and CDR2 FQNEAQ (reference sequence). In DNA form, the CDR3 reads TGTGCCAGCAGCCCTCCGGATACACATTTCACAGATACGCAGTATTTT. This gives the protein CASSPPDTHFTDTQYF.

This clonotype was found a few times. The chain employs TRBV12-3 or TRBV12-4 and TRBJ2-3; TRBD1 is a possible D gene (6 bases). The V and J ends lost 3 bases and 0 bases respectively, with 13 bases between them. This CDR3 spans 16 amino acids. The CDR3 DNA reads TGTGCCAGCAGTTTCAGGGGCCAGGCTAGCACAGATACGCAGTATTTT. Translation: CASSFRGQASTDTQYF.

The chain carries TRBV9 and TRBJ2-1, with D maybe TRBD2 (5 bases). The V and J ends lost 6 bases and 5 bases respectively, with 15 bases between them. CDR1 and CDR2 (germline): SGDLS, YYNGEE. The CDR3 is made up of 14 amino acids. The CDR3 reads CASTSTSGDNEQFF. CDR3 nucleotides: TGTGCCAGCACCTCTACAAGCGGAGACAATGAGCAGTTCTTC. The complete variable domain, with remaining parts taken from reference TRBV9 and TRBJ2-1, reads DSGVTQTPKHLITATGQRVTLRCSPRSGDLSVYWYQQSLDQGLQFLIQYYNGEERAKGNILERFSAQQFPDLHSELNLSSLELGDSALYFCASTSTSGDNEQFFGPGTRLTVL.

As DNA, the CDR3 is TGTGCCAGCAGTTCCAAGGACTATCGCACAGATACGCAGTATTTT. It is translated as CASSSKDYRTDTQYF. The chain employs TRBV12-3 or TRBV12-4 and TRBJ2-3; possibly TRBD2 for D (6 bases). CDR3 length equals 15 residues. Trimming left V 4 bases short and J 1 base short, with 12 bases between.

At least ten counts were recorded for this clonotype. This chain links TRBV14 with TRBJ2-7; no reliable D call. Trimming left V 5 bases short and J 1 base short, with 12 bases between. The CDR3 runs to 14 residues. CDR1 is SGHDN, CDR2 FVKESK, per germline. DNA of the CDR3: TGTGCCAGCAGCGGCTTATTATCATCCTACGAGCAGTACTTC. Its protein product is CASSGLLSSYEQYF. Supplemented by reference TRBV14 and TRBJ2-7, the full variable domain reads EAGVTQFPSHSVIEKGQTVTLRCDPISGHDNLYWYRRVMGKEIKFLLHFVKESKQDESGMPNNRFLAERTGGTYSTLKVQPAELEDSGVYFCASSGLLSSYEQYFGPGTRLTVT.

At least ten counts were recorded for this clonotype. The V gene is TRBV9, the J gene TRBJ1-1; D remains ambiguous. Germline values: CDR1 SGDLS, CDR2 YYNGEE. V gave up 0 bases and J gave up 7 bases, with 10 bases separating them. The CDR3 extends over 13 amino acids. CDR3 DNA sequence: TGTGCCAGCAGCGTAGAAGAGTGGGTTGAAGCTTTCTTT. Translating gives CASSVEEWVEAFF.

By share, this clonotype ranks as medium-sized (0.01 to 0.1%). This chain connects TRBV29-1 to TRBJ1-1; TRBD1 might be the D (6 bases). The V end lost 5 bases, the J end lost 0 bases, and 13 bases lay between the germline ends. This CDR3 has 14 amino acids. Germline V gene lookup returns CDR1 SQVTM and CDR2 ANQGSEA. As DNA, the CDR3 is TGCAGCGTTCATAAGGGACACATGAACACTGAAGCTTTCTTT. Protein sequence: CSVHKGHMNTEAFF.

This clonotype was seen ten or more times. The chain couples TRBV7-7 to TRBJ2-2, with unresolved D. Germline-derived CDR1 and CDR2 are SSHAT and FNYEAQ (reference sequence). This CDR3 comprises 14 residues. The CDR3 protein is CASSSAAGVGELFF. As DNA, the CDR3 is TGTGCTAGCTCCTCGGCGGCTGGCGTCGGGGAGCTGTTTTTT. Looking up the rest from reference TRBV7-7 and TRBJ2-2 gives the full variable domain: GAGVSQSPRYKVTKRGQDVTLRCDPISSHATLYWYQQALGQGPEFLTYFNYEAQPDKSGLPSDRFSAERPEGSISTLTIQRTEQRDSAMYRCASSSAAGVGELFFGEGSRLTVL.

This clonotype was seen a handful of times. This chain uses TRBV19 with TRBJ1-5; the match to TRBD1 covers 8 bases. The V and J ends lost 8 bases and 4 bases, in that order; junction bases with no gene match: 7. Germline V lookup: CDR1 LNHDA, CDR2 SQIVND (reference sequence). This CDR3 contains 14 residues. CDR3 residues: CASGQGTRNQPQHF. The CDR3 DNA reads TGTGCCAGTGGACAGGGTACTAGGAATCAGCCCCAGCATTTT.

This rearrangement joins TRBV20-1 to TRBJ1-2, with a possible D match to TRBD1 (6 bases). This CDR3 is built from 14 residues. V was cut by 0 bases and J by 7 bases, with 15 bases left in between. Looked up from germline, CDR1 is DFQATT and CDR2 is SNEGSKA (reference sequence). CDR3 in DNA: TGCAGTGCTAGAGATCAGGGGACTTTACGTGGCTACACCTTC. Its translation is CSARDQGTLRGYTF.

Of note for this clonotype: The junction departs from the called germline gene at one end, perhaps through a read error. This chain uses TRBV3-1 with TRBJ2-4; the match to TRBD2 covers 9 bases. The germline CDR1 and CDR2 sequences are LGHDT and YNNKEL (reference sequence). The CDR3 is 18 residues long. The CDR3, as DNA: TGTACCAGCAGCCAAAGGCGGGAGGGAGGAGTAGCCAAAAACATTCAGTACTTC. This sequence encodes CTSSQRREGGVAKNIQYF.

This clonotype was seen ten or more times. The chain combines TRBV18 with TRBJ1-4; D uncertain. Germline lookup yields CDR1 KGHSH and CDR2 LQKENI. This CDR3 spans 14 amino acids. Trimming shortened V by 6 bases and J by 5 bases, and 13 bases separated the two germline ends. The DNA of the CDR3 is TGTGCCAGCTCGTCGCAAGGACGGAATGAAAAACTGTTTTTT. The encoded protein is CASSSQGRNEKLFF.

This clonotype was observed a few times. The rearrangement joins TRBV7-9 to TRBJ2-7, with TRBD1 matching over 11 bases. The CDR3 has 15 residues. CDR1 is SEHNR and CDR2 is FQNEAQ in the germline V gene (reference sequence). The V gene end was trimmed by 5 bases and the J gene end by 0 bases; junction bases not matched to a gene: 3. CDR3 nucleotides: TGTGCCAGCAGCAGGACAGGGGGCAGCTCCTACGAGCAGTACTTC. Translated, it gives CASSRTGGSSYEQYF.

There are a few counts of this clonotype. The chain joins TRBV4-1 to TRBJ1-5; unclear D gene. The CDR3 is 12 residues long. Germline V gene lookup returns CDR1 MGHRA and CDR2 YSYEKL. The V end lost 3 bases, the J end lost 7 bases, and 7 bases lay between the germline ends. The CDR3 DNA sequence: TGCGCCAGCAGCCACCCGCGGCAGCCCCAGCATTTT. It translates to CASSHPRQPQHF.

This clonotype was seen many times. CDR3 amino acids: CASSSSGRAREQYF. CDR3 sequence (DNA): TGTGCCAGCAGCTCTAGCGGGAGGGCACGCGAGCAGTACTTC. The V call is TRBV7-9, the J call TRBJ2-7; 12 nucleotides match TRBD2. V lost 4 bases to trimming and J lost 6 bases; unmatched junction nucleotides: 4. CDR1 is SEHNR and CDR2 is FQNEAQ in the germline V gene (reference sequence). This CDR3 has 14 residues.

In this sample, this clonotype turned up many times. The rearrangement links TRBV10-2 to TRBJ2-7; D is possibly TRBD1 or TRBD2 (5 bases each). Germline CDR1 and CDR2: WSHSY and SAAADI. The CDR3 consists of 13 residues. Trimming took 6 bases from V and 4 from J, leaving 13 bases between them. CDR3 bases: TGCGCCAGCAGGGAGGCGGCAGGGTACGAGCAGTACTTC. This encodes CASREAAGYEQYF.

In its sample, this clonotype was seen a few times. This may arise from a read error, as a much more abundant clone is one base away. The chain combines TRBV20-1 with TRBJ2-3; no firm D call. The CDR3 has 13 residues. Per germline, CDR1 DFQATT and CDR2 SNEGSKA (reference sequence). V lost 3 bases and J 4 bases, leaving 11 bases between the germline ends. The CDR3 protein is CSARGLWPDTQYF. The CDR3 DNA reads as TGCAGTGCTAGGGGCCTATGGCCAGATACGCAGTATTTT.

The V call is TRBV18, the J call TRBJ1-5; 7 bases map to TRBD1. Per germline, CDR1 KGHSH and CDR2 LQKENI. V lost 4 bases, J lost 5 bases, and 2 bases stayed unmatched. The CDR3 extends over 13 amino acids. This chain's CDR3 is CASSRDSYQPQHF. The CDR3 region has the DNA TGTGCCAGCTCACGGGACAGCTATCAGCCCCAGCATTTT.